Included here is one T cell receptor beta chain sequence, with context. Antigen unknown. V lost 6 bases to trimming and J lost 3 bases, with 16 bases between them. This CDR3 contains 15 residues. The germline gives CDR1 MNHEY, CDR2 SMNVEV (reference sequence). TCR sequencing used cDNA made by reverse transcription of extracted RNA. Using immunoSEQ multiplex PCR, the repertoire was profiled, and TCRdb retains in-frame clones only, with some absent. Of 90,000 to 100,000 clones in the sample, around 55% are singletons; the top ten hold roughly 15%. As for treatment: oral pan-JAK inhibitor, 5-10 mg twice daily. Punch biopsies of lesional scalp, plus peripheral blood, were taken from alopecia areata patients. This specimen belongs to a study of CD8+ T cells in alopecia areata. Broader study findings: Treatment with tofacitinib significantly lowered scalp clonality and reduced expanded CD8+ clones among the top 100. Possibly as an HLA-related effect, TCR sharing across patients appeared less clear than in mice.

V usage is TRBV27 and J usage is TRBJ2-3; D perhaps matches TRBD1 (7 bases). This clonotype was sampled from a human donor with alopecia areata. Material: CD8+ T cells sorted from blood, obtained at week 4, from a patient treated with tofacitinib. The CDR3 region is CASRPGGGGTDTQYF. CDR3 in DNA: TGTGCCAGCAGGCCAGGGGGTGGAGGGACAGATACGCAGTATTTT.